This T cell receptor beta chain came from a study of T cells after yellow fever vaccination. The study, taken as a whole, reports: Secondary responses were weaker yet peaked faster, day 5 versus 15. Any FACS-sorted repertoire could hold abundant clonotypes that contaminate it from the bulk population.

This CDR3 is built from 13 residues. Germline-derived CDR1 and CDR2 are KGHDR and SFDVKD. The V gene lost 8 bases and the J gene lost 5 bases, with 14 bases spanning the gap. The authors made TCR cDNA by 5'RACE template switching, adding a universal primer site and UMIs. TCRdb reprocessed the 5' RACE reads via MiXCR and lists one record per CDR3 protein. The data show some 350,000 distinct CDR3 sequences, 4% seen once. This clonotype was counted many times. Its antigen remains unidentified. The material sequenced was PBMCs, taken 5 days after the yellow fever booster vaccination. The clonotype comes from a man aged 18-30 years who received the YFV17D yellow fever vaccine. V and J are TRBV24-1 and TRBJ2-5, with D perhaps assigned TRBD1 or TRBD2 (5 bases each). The CDR3 bases are TGTGCCACCATCGGGACGGTTGACGAGACCCAGTACTTC. Amino acids: CATIGTVDETQYF.